Reported below is one T cell receptor (beta chain). Its target is not known. This record belongs to a study of post-analysis software for immune sequencing data. The study's findings and limits: By F measure, samples from a shared preparation batch strongly co-clustered. Five TRBV segments, including TRBV5-6, TRBV5-1 and TRBV20-1, were more frequent in patients than controls.

CDR1 is MGHRA and CDR2 is YSYEKL in the germline V gene. CDR3 size: 15 residues. The V end was cut by 2 bases, the J end by 7 bases, with 17 bases between. Carried by the TCR beta cDNA libraries were unique molecular identifiers. One entry per CDR3 protein, called by TCRdb with MiXCR from the PCR reads. Of hundreds of thousands of distinct CDR3 sequences listed, roughly three fifths were seen once; the top ten hold around 11%. The TCR comes from a girl aged 2 to 10 with multiple sclerosis. This chain joins TRBV4-1 and TRBJ1-1; D is unclear. The sample taken for sequencing was blood. CDR3 DNA: TGCGCCAGCAGCCAACTCCTGGCCCGCGGAATTGAAGCTTTCTTT. This codes for CASSQLLARGIEAFF.